This T cell receptor beta chain is from a study of cytomegalovirus exposure and HLA in healthy donors. General study results and limits: Exclusion as indistinguishable affected some V segments, including TRBV6-2 and TRBV6-3. The majority of CMV-associated TCR beta chains were reported as apparently HLA-restricted in a later analysis. Cytomegalovirus status, reportedly, was diagnosed with high specificity and sensitivity by the classifier. Presence/absence analyses supposed approximately even sequencing depth among donors.

As regards this clone: Antigen: not known.

In the PCR, 60 Vbeta and 13 Jbeta primers were used. Repertoires were generated with immunoSEQ multiplex PCR, while TCRdb's copy carries only in-frame clones and drops some. The sample gives under 200,000 clones, approximately 85% of which show up once; almost 9.5% is in the top ten. This CDR3 has 15 amino acids. With 7 bases removed from V and 0 bases from J, the gap between germline ends came to 13 bases. From germline, CDR1 is LNHDA and CDR2 SQIVND (reference sequence). Material: PBMCs. This receptor was obtained from a man aged 18 to 30 in good health and CMV-seropositive. The V gene is TRBV19, the J gene TRBJ1-3; D gene unclear. The CDR3 spells CASTAGLSSGNTIYF. CDR3 in DNA: TGTGCCAGTACTGCGGGTCTCTCCTCTGGAAACACCATATATTTT. The full variable domain, rest sourced from reference TRBV19 and TRBJ1-3, is DGGITQSPKYLFRKEGQNVTLSCEQNLNHDAMYWYRQDPGQGLRLIYYSQIVNDFQKGDIAEGYSVSREKKESFPLTVTSAQKNPTAFYLCASTAGLSSGNTIYFGEGSWLTVV.